Listed below are T cell receptor beta chains from one sample, sequenced in a study of kidney transplant recipient with SARS-CoV-2 infection. TCRdb reprocessed the reads with MiXCR, giving one entry per CDR3 protein. The repertoire holds 200,000 to 250,000 distinct CDR3 sequences, with under 30% as singletons. This sample comprised a blood sample, obtained at baseline and on day 111 from a kidney transplant recipient. These receptors were taken from a male patient aged 25-45 years who had COVID-19 and was a kidney transplant recipient. Part of the T cells may come from the graft donor. CDR3s include the opening cysteine and the closing phenylalanine or tryptophan.

v_call	j_call	cdr3_aa
TRBV21-1	TRBJ2-1	CASSRILATPSDNEQFF
TRBV7-2	TRBJ2-3	CASSFPAIPEPIERGAPGNTQYF
TRBV30	TRBJ1-2	CAWPLLRYRKTYGYTF
TRBV10-2	TRBJ1-2	CASSCDLTSRKTCGYTF
TRBV5-1	TRBJ1-5	CAGKNGGVYSNQPQHF
TRBV7-3	TRBJ2-2	CASSFDRNTGELFF
TRBV7-3	TRBJ1-2	CASSLMGPPYDGYTF
TRBV15	TRBJ1-1	CATSRGEGWAEAFF
TRBV6-2/TRBV6-3	TRBJ2-3	CASGSARAVPRSTDTQYF
TRBV10-3	TRBJ2-7	CAISADRLSYEQYF
TRBV6-2/TRBV6-3	TRBJ1-2	CASSSSPCIGKTYGYTF
TRBV4-2	TRBJ2-3	CASSQDLAGGSDTQYF
TRBV6-5	TRBJ1-5	CASRDRLNQPQHF
TRBV5-6	TRBJ1-2	CASGSSNSRKTYGYTF
TRBV2	TRBJ2-2	CAREREGRPGTGELFF
TRBV27	TRBJ2-7	CASSLRGPGTPSSYEQYF
TRBV9	TRBJ2-3	CASSVISIGDTQYF
TRBV7-6	TRBJ2-5	CASSLGPETQYF
TRBV18	TRBJ2-7	CASSSVGSESEQYF
TRBV5-4	TRBJ1-2	CASHESVPGKTYGYTF
TRBV5-4	TRBJ2-3	CASSYGTGDTDTQYF
TRBV11-1	TRBJ1-2	CASSEHLKAGKTYGYTF
TRBV10-3	TRBJ2-7	CAISESTSGSYEQYF
TRBV2	TRBJ1-1	CASRAGQGVNTEAFF
TRBV13	TRBJ2-6	CASSPGGFGANVLTF
TRBV15	TRBJ1-1	CATSRDASLVTFF
TRBV27	TRBJ1-1	CASSLGGTGVTEAFF
TRBV7-9	TRBJ1-2	CASSLMGAPNYGYTF
TRBV12-3/TRBV12-4	TRBJ2-2	CASSLGTGANTGELFF
TRBV24-1	TRBJ2-3	CATSFGAASTDTQYF
TRBV8-2	TRBJ2-6	CGSPSRITQSRANVLTF
TRBV20-1	TRBJ2-3	CSALNTDTQYF
TRBV20-1	TRBJ1-4	CNVPSGRPEKLFF
TRBV27	TRBJ2-7	CASIGTLDF
TRBV2	TRBJ2-2	CASSFVLGPTGELFF
TRBV6-1	TRBJ1-2	CASSGNSSMRKTYGYTF
TRBV20-1	TRBJ2-2	CNAREQVGVPGELFF
TRBV7-9	TRBJ2-3	CASSSGQATDTQYF
TRBV27	TRBJ1-1	CASSLLFRGRITEAFF
TRBV7-7	TRBJ1-2	CASSLASKCRKTYGYTF
TRBV11-2	TRBJ2-1	CASSTSGVSYNEQFF
TRBV6-2/TRBV6-3	TRBJ2-1	CASSPRTEQFF